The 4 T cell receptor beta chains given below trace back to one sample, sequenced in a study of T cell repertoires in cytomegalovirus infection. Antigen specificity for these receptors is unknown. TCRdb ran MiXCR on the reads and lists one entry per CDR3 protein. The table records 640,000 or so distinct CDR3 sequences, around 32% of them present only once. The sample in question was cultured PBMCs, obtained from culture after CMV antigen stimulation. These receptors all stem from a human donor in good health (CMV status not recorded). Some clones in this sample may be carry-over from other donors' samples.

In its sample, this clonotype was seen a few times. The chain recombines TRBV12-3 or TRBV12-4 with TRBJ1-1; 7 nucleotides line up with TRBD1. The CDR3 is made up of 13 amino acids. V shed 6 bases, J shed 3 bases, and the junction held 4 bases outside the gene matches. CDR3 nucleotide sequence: TGTGCCAGCAGGAATACAGGGGACACTGAAGCTTTCTTT. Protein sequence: CASRNTGDTEAFF.

As DNA, the CDR3 is TGTGCCATCAGTGGACAGGGGGCTTCTGGGGCCAACGTCCTGACTTTC. Protein: CAISGQGASGANVLTF. This chain links TRBV10-3 with TRBJ2-6, with 10 bases that match TRBD1. V shed 4 bases and J 1 base; nucleotides not matched to a gene: 1. Germline assignment: CDR1 ENHRY and CDR2 SYGVKD. This CDR3 region has 16 residues.

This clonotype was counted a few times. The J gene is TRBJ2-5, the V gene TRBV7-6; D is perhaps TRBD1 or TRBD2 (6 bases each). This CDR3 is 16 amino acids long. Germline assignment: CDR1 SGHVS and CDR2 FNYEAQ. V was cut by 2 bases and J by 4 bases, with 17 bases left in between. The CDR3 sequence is CASSLISTGGRETQYF. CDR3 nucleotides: TGTGCCAGCAGCTTAATCTCGACCGGGGGCCGAGAGACCCAGTACTTC.

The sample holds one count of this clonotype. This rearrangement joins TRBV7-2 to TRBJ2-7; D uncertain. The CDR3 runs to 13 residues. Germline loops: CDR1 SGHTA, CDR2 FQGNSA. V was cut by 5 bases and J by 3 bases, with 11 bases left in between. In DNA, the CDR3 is TGTGCCAGCAGCCCTAAGCATCGCTACGAGCAGTACTTC. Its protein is CASSPKHRYEQYF.